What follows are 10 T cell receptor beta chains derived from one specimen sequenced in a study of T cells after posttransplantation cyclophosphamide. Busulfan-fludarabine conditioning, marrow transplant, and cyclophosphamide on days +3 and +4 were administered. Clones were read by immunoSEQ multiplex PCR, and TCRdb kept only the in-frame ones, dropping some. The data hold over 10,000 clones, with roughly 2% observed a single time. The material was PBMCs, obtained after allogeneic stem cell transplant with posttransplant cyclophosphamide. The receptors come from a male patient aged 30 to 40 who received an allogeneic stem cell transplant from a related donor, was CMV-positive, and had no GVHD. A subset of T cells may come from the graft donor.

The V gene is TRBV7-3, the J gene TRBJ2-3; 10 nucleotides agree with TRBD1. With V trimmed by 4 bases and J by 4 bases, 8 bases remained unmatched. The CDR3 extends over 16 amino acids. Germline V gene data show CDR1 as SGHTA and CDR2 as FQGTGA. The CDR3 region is CASSSPGQGRSDTQYF. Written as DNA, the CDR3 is TGTGCCAGCAGCTCACCGGGACAGGGGAGATCAGATACGCAGTATTTT. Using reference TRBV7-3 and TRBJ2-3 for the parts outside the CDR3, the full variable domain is GAGVSQTPSNKVTEKGKYVELRCDPISGHTALYWYRQSLGQGPEFLIYFQGTGAADDSGLPNDRFFAVRPEGSVSTLKIQRTERGDSAVYLCASSSPGQGRSDTQYFGPGTRLTVL.

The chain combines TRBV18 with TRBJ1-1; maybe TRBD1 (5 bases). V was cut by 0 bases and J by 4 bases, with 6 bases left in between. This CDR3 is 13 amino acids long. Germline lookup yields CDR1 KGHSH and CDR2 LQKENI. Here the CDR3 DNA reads TGTGCCAGCTCACCACCAGGGGTCACTGAAGCTTTCTTT. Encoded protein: CASSPPGVTEAFF.

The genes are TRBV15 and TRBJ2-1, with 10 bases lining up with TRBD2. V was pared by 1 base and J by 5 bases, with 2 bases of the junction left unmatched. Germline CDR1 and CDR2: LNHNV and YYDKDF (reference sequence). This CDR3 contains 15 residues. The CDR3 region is CATSRGLAGDNEQFF. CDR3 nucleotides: TGTGCCACCAGCAGAGGGCTAGCGGGAGACAATGAGCAGTTCTTC.

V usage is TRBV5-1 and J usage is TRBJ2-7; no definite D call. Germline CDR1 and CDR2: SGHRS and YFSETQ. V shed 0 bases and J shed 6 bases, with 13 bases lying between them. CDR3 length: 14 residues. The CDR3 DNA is TGCGCCAGCAGCTTGGCCGTCCCGCCCAGCGAGCAGTACTTC. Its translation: CASSLAVPPSEQYF. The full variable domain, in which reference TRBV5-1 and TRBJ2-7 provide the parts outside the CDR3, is KAGVTQTPRYLIKTRGQQVTLSCSPISGHRSVSWYQQTPGQGLQFLFEYFSETQRNKGNFPGRFSGRQFSNSRSEMNVSTLELGDSALYLCASSLAVPPSEQYFGPGTRLTVT.

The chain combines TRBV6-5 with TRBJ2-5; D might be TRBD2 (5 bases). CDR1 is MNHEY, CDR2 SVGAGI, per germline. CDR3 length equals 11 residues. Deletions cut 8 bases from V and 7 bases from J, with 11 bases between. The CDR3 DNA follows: TGTGCCAGCGGTCACGAGGGGACCCAGTACTTC. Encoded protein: CASGHEGTQYF.

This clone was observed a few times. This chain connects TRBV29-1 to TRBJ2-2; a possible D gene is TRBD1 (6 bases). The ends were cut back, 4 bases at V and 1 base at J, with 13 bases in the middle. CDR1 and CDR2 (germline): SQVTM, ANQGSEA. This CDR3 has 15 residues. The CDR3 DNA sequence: TGCAGCGTTGCCAGGGGACAATTGAACACCGGGGAGCTGTTTTTT. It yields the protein CSVARGQLNTGELFF.

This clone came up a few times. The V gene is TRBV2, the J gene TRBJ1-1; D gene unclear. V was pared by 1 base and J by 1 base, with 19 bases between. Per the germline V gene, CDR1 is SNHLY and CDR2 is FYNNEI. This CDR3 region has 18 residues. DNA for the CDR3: TGTGCCAGCAGTGAAGGGATGGGCCGGGGAATGGGGAACACTGAAGCTTTCTTT. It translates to CASSEGMGRGMGNTEAFF.

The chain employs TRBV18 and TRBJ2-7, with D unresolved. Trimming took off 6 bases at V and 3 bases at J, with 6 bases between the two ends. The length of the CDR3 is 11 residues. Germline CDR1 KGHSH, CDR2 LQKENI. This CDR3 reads CASSENYEQYF. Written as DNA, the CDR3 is TGTGCCAGCTCGGAGAACTACGAGCAGTACTTC.

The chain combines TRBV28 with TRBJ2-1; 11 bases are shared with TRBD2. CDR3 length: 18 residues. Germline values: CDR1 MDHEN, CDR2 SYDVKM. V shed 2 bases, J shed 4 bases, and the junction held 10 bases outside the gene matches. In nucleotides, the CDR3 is TGTGCCAGCAGTTTAAAAATACTAGCGGGAGTAAGGTACAATGAGCAGTTCTTC. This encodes CASSLKILAGVRYNEQFF.

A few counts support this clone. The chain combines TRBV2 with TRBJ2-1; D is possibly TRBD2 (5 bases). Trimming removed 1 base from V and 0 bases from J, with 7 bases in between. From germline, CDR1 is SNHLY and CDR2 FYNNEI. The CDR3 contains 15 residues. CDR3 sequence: CASSEVGDSYNEQFF. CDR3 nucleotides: TGTGCCAGCAGTGAAGTCGGGGACTCCTACAATGAGCAGTTCTTC.